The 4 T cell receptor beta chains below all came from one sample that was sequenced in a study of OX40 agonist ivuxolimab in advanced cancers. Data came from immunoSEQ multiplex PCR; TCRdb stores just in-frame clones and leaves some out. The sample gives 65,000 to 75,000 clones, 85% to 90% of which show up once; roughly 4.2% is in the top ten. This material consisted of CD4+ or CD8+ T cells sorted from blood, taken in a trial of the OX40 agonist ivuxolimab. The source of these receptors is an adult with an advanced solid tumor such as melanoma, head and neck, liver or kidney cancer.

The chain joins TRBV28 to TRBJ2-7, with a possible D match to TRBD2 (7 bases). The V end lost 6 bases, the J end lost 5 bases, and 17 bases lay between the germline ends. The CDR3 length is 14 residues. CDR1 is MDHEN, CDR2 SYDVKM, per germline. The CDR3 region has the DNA TGTGCCAGCAGCCCCGGGGGGCCGATCGACGAGCAGTACTTC. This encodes CASSPGGPIDEQYF.

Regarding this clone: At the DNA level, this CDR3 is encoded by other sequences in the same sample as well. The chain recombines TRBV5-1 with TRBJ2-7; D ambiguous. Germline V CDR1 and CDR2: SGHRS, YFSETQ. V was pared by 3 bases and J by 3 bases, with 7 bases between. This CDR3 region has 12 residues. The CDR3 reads CASSSDGYEQYF. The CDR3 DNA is TGCGCCAGCAGCTCCGACGGCTACGAGCAGTACTTC.

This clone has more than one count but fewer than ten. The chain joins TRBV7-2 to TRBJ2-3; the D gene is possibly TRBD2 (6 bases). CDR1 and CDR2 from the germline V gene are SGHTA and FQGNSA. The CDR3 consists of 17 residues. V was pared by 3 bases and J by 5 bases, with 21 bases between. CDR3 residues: CASSFLPLSGPQDTQYF. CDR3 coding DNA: TGTGCCAGCAGCTTTTTACCCCTTAGCGGACCACAAGATACGCAGTATTTT.

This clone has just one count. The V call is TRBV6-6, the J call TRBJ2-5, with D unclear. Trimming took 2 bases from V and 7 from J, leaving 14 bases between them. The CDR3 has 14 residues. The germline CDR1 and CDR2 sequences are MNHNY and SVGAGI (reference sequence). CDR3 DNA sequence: TGTGCCAGCAGTTACACCATATCTTCCTTGACCCAGTACTTC. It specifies CASSYTISSLTQYF.